One and the same sample provided the 9 T cell receptor beta chains below, sequenced in a study of regulatory T cells in long-lasting Graves disease. Arm-PCR with iRepertoire HTBI primers amplified the CDR3 regions for these TCR beta libraries. TCRdb itself ran the multiplex PCR reads through MiXCR, one entry per CDR3 protein. The sample consists of roughly 500,000 distinct CDR3 sequences, around an eighth of them appearing once. The time point is: newly diagnosed GD, antithyroid drugs for less than 3 months. PBMC RNA served as the TCR library source. The same data also contributed to another study, on T cells in Graves' hyperthyroidism and ophthalmopathy.

This specimen consisted of peripheral blood mononuclear cells (PBMCs), obtained at new diagnosis, from a patient treated with antithyroid drugs. These receptors were collected from a man aged 25-45 years with Graves disease.

The gene calls are TRBV20-1 and TRBJ1-5; tentative D call: TRBD1 (6 bases). The CDR3 contains 14 residues. In germline, CDR1 is DFQATT, CDR2 SNEGSKA (reference sequence). Trimming removed 6 bases from V and 6 bases from J, with 18 bases in between. DNA for the CDR3: TGCAGTGCCACAGATCAGGGGACCGCTCAGCCCCAGCATTTT. This encodes CSATDQGTAQPQHF.

This clonotype occurred many times. Relative to the germline gene, one junction end is altered; a read error may explain this. The chain employs TRBV11-2 and TRBJ2-7; 7 bases agree with TRBD2. The CDR3 extends over 13 amino acids. Germline assignment: CDR1 SGHAT and CDR2 FQNNGV. In DNA form, the CDR3 reads TGTGCCAGCAGCTTGGGCCTGGGGGGACTACCCGACTTC. Translation: CASSLGLGGLPDF.

The sample holds many counts of this clonotype. V is TRBV2 and J is TRBJ2-3, with 7 nucleotides matching TRBD1. Germline V gene sequence: CDR1 SNHLY, CDR2 FYNNEI. The CDR3 length is 15 residues. With 6 bases clipped from V and 6 bases from J, the junction kept 12 bases outside the gene matches. CDR3 DNA sequence: TGTGCCAGCAGGGGCCGACAGGGTTGGAGGGATACGCAGTATTTT. Translating gives CASRGRQGWRDTQYF.

The gene calls are TRBV24-1 and TRBJ1-2, with 9 bases fitting TRBD1. Germline V lookup: CDR1 KGHDR, CDR2 SFDVKD. The CDR3 has 11 residues. With V trimmed by 9 bases and J by 6 bases, 1 base remained unmatched. In nucleotides, the CDR3 is TGTGCCACCGGACAGGGGAATGGCTACACCTTC. Protein: CATGQGNGYTF.

About this clonotype: Given the absence of the conserved phenylalanine or tryptophan at the CDR3 end, a read error is likely. V gene TRBV3-1 combines with J gene TRBJ1-3; D unresolved. The CDR3 spans 15 residues. Germline V gene lookup returns CDR1 LGHDT and CDR2 YNNKEL (reference sequence). Between the trimmed V and J ends, which lost 0 bases and 0 bases, there was a span of 6 bases. The CDR3 DNA follows: TGTGCCAGCAGCCAAGACAGTTACTCTGGAAACACCATATATCTT. It is translated as CASSQDSYSGNTIYL.

This clonotype has a handful of counts. This sequence joins TRBV5-1 and TRBJ2-1, with D hard to call. The J call is doubtful: the DNA matches TRBJ2-5 better. CDR3 length equals 14 residues. CDR1 and CDR2 (germline): SGHRS, YFSETQ. The CDR3 here is CASSFGLVEETQYF. CDR3 bases: TGCGCCAGCAGCTTCGGCCTAGTTGAGGAGACCCAGTACTTC.

This clonotype showed up many times. V and J are TRBV20-1 and TRBJ2-7, with D possibly being TRBD1 or TRBD2 (5 bases each). The V gene's germline CDR1 is DFQATT and CDR2 SNEGSKA (reference sequence). The CDR3 is 13 amino acids. Trimming took 6 bases from V and 0 from J, leaving 12 bases between them. This chain's CDR3 is CSAWGTDSYEQYF. CDR3 nucleotide sequence: TGCAGTGCCTGGGGGACGGACTCCTACGAGCAGTACTTC.

Details on this clonotype: A single base separates this from a much larger clone, so it may be a read error. The rearrangement links TRBV7-8 to TRBJ2-5; D is ambiguous. Germline loops: CDR1 SGHVS, CDR2 FQNEAQ. The CDR3 has 14 amino acids. The CDR3 is CAGSLNVGSETQYF. The CDR3 coding sequence is TGTGCCGGCAGCTTAAATGTGGGTTCGGAGACCCAGTACTTC.

There are many counts of this clonotype. The chain combines TRBV7-3 with TRBJ2-5; 8 nucleotides agree with TRBD2. CDR1 is SGHTA and CDR2 is FQGTGA in the germline V gene. J lost 5 bases, V lost 4 bases, and 3 bases had no gene match. The CDR3 loop spans 13 amino acids. CDR3 nucleotide sequence: TGTGCCAGCAGCTACGCTAGCGGGGAGACCCAGTACTTC. Translation gives CASSYASGETQYF.